One sample yielded the 32 T cell receptor beta chains listed below, sequenced in a study of CD4 T cells in relation to SARS-CoV-2 and coronaviruses. Profiling relied on immunoSEQ multiplex PCR, and the TCRdb table lists in-frame clones only, not all of them. This sample has 40,000 or so clones, with approximately 83% found just once. Sequenced material: memory CD4+ T cells from PBMCs. These receptors were obtained from an adult with COVID-19.

This chain links TRBV27 with TRBJ2-1; 8 bases are shared with TRBD1. This CDR3 has 14 residues. V was pared by 5 bases and J by 7 bases, with 7 bases of the junction left unmatched. CDR1 and CDR2 (germline): MNHEY, SMNVEV (reference sequence). This CDR3 is CASSVGQVVNEQFF. The CDR3 DNA reads TGTGCCAGCAGTGTGGGACAGGTTGTGAATGAGCAGTTCTTC.

The V call is TRBV18, the J call TRBJ1-1; a possible D gene is TRBD1 (6 bases). Germline lookup yields CDR1 KGHSH and CDR2 LQKENI. This CDR3 is built from 13 residues. The ends were cut back, 5 bases at V and 5 bases at J, with 12 bases in the middle. As DNA, the CDR3 is TGTGCCAGCTCAGGGGGCGTTTGGACTGAAGCTTTCTTT. This gives the protein CASSGGVWTEAFF.

The V gene is TRBV29-1, the J gene TRBJ2-2; TRBD2 matches at 9 bases. J gave up 4 bases and V 7 bases, and 10 bases lay outside the gene matches. The CDR3 runs 15 residues. Germline V gene sequence: CDR1 SQVTM, CDR2 ANQGSEA. DNA of the CDR3: TGCAGCGCTGCTGGAGCGGGAGGCAGCACCGGGGAGCTGTTTTTT. Residues: CSAAGAGGSTGELFF.

The J gene is TRBJ2-7, the V gene TRBV30; 7 bases are a match to TRBD1. J lost 3 bases, V lost 2 bases, and 4 bases had no gene match. CDR3 length equals 13 residues. Germline CDR1 is GTSNPN and CDR2 is SVGIG (reference sequence). The CDR3 sequence is CAWSRDRNYEQYF. DNA of the CDR3: TGTGCCTGGAGTCGGGACAGAAACTACGAGCAGTACTTC.

This CDR3 is CASSLTGAWGSYNEQFF. CDR3 DNA sequence: TGCGCCAGCAGCTTGACAGGAGCGTGGGGCTCCTACAATGAGCAGTTCTTC. This chain links TRBV5-1 with TRBJ2-1; tentative D call: TRBD1 (5 bases). CDR3 length: 17 residues. With 1 base removed from V and 0 bases from J, the gap between germline ends came to 14 bases. Germline CDR1 reads SGHRS; CDR2 reads YFSETQ.

This sequence joins TRBV28 and TRBJ1-2, with TRBD1 matching over 9 bases. The CDR3 runs 17 residues. Germline V gives CDR1 MDHEN, CDR2 SYDVKM. Trimming took 4 bases from V and 5 from J; bases not matched to a gene: 14. The CDR3 loop reads CASSSIQGQGRVYGYTF. CDR3 nucleotide sequence: TGTGCCAGCAGTTCAATTCAGGGACAGGGTCGAGTTTATGGCTACACCTTC.

This clone was recorded only once. V gene TRBV28 combines with J gene TRBJ2-5; D is unclear. Between the trimmed V and J ends, which lost 2 bases and 5 bases, there was a span of 6 bases. This CDR3 is built from 12 residues. Per germline, CDR1 MDHEN and CDR2 SYDVKM. The CDR3 loop reads CASSLRDETQYF. CDR3 bases: TGTGCCAGCAGTTTAAGGGATGAGACCCAGTACTTC.

The chain carries TRBV7-9 and TRBJ2-1, with TRBD2 identical over 7 bases. Germline CDR1 and CDR2: SEHNR and FQNEAQ (reference sequence). Unmatched junction bases numbered 3, after V lost 2 bases and J lost 5 bases. The CDR3 runs to 14 residues. The CDR3 DNA sequence: TGTGCCAGCAGCTTAAGTCTAGCGGACAATGAGCAGTTCTTC. Protein sequence: CASSLSLADNEQFF.

The V call is TRBV10-3, the J call TRBJ1-2, with a weak D call TRBD1 (5 bases). Trimming pared 4 bases from V and 2 bases from J, leaving 8 bases between. There are 13 residues in the CDR3. Germline V gives CDR1 ENHRY, CDR2 SYGVKD. The CDR3 DNA follows: TGTGCCATCAGTGGGGCAGGGAACTATGGCTACACCTTC. Translation: CAISGAGNYGYTF.

The gene calls are TRBV3-1 (or the pseudogene TRBV3-2) and TRBJ2-5; 9 bases are shared with TRBD2. Germline assignment: CDR1 LGHDT and CDR2 YNNKEL (reference sequence). The CDR3 is 14 amino acids. V was pared by 2 bases and J by 6 bases, with 4 bases of the junction left unmatched. The chain's CDR3 is CASSQPSGTKTQYF. The CDR3 DNA sequence: TGTGCCAGCAGCCAACCTAGCGGGACGAAGACCCAGTACTTC.

This chain joins TRBV6-6 and TRBJ1-1; the match to TRBD1 covers 10 bases. Trimming removed 6 bases from V and 3 bases from J; junction bases left unmatched: 4. Germline CDR1 and CDR2: MNHNY and SVGAGI (reference sequence). CDR3 length: 14 amino acids. CDR3 sequence: CASRPGTGDTEAFF. The CDR3 coding sequence is TGTGCCAGCAGACCCGGGACAGGGGACACTGAAGCTTTCTTT.

The count of this clone is one. V and J are TRBV7-9 and TRBJ2-7, with 10 bases that match TRBD2. CDR1 and CDR2 (germline): SEHNR, FQNEAQ (reference sequence). The CDR3 is made up of 14 amino acids. Unmatched junction bases numbered 3, after V lost 5 bases and J lost 2 bases. The CDR3 nucleotides read TGTGCCAGCAGCCCTAGCGGGAGTACCTACGAGCAGTACTTC. It translates to CASSPSGSTYEQYF.

This CDR3 is CASSPPGVETQYF. In nucleotides, the CDR3 is TGTGCCAGCTCACCCCCAGGGGTAGAGACCCAGTACTTC. The rearrangement joins TRBV18 to TRBJ2-5; weak D call: TRBD1 (6 bases). The CDR3 sequence is 13 residues long. Germline values: CDR1 KGHSH, CDR2 LQKENI. Trimming left V 3 bases short and J 4 bases short, with 9 bases between.

This chain connects TRBV9 to TRBJ2-7; D not resolved. CDR3 length: 15 amino acids. Germline assignment: CDR1 SGDLS and CDR2 YYNGEE. Trimming shortened V by 4 bases and J by 3 bases, and 17 bases separated the two germline ends. The CDR3 DNA reads TGTGCCAGCAGCTCAAGCCCGAGGTCGCGCTACGAGCAGTACTTC. Encoded protein: CASSSSPRSRYEQYF.

This clone was seen a single time. The chain is built from TRBV5-5 and TRBJ2-5; no firm D call. Germline loops: CDR1 SGHKS, CDR2 YYEKEE (reference sequence). CDR3 length equals 13 residues. V shed 0 bases and J shed 5 bases, with 8 bases lying between them. The CDR3 sequence is CASSLGPEETQYF. CDR3 sequence (DNA): TGTGCCAGCAGCTTGGGGCCAGAGGAGACCCAGTACTTC.

The chain uses TRBV19 and TRBJ2-1; TRBD2 aligns across 7 bases. The ends lost 5 bases at V and 11 bases at J; junction bases unmatched: 6. In germline, CDR1 is LNHDA, CDR2 SQIVND (reference sequence). The CDR3 has 12 amino acids. CDR3 nucleotides: TGTGCCAGTAGTGTCACGACTAGCAAGCAGTTCTTC. Translating it yields CASSVTTSKQFF.

CDR3 region: CASRPTTSGPYEQYF. CDR3 in DNA: TGCGCCAGCAGGCCCACCACTAGCGGACCCTACGAGCAGTACTTC. The V call is TRBV10-2, the J call TRBJ2-7; 8 nucleotides line up with TRBD2. V was pared by 6 bases and J by 2 bases, with 9 bases of the junction left unmatched. Germline V gene lookup returns CDR1 WSHSY and CDR2 SAAADI. This CDR3 is 15 amino acids long.

The rearrangement links TRBV29-1 to TRBJ2-4; D possibly corresponds to TRBD1 (6 bases). CDR1 is SQVTM and CDR2 is ANQGSEA in the germline V gene. V gave up 2 bases and J gave up 7 bases, with 9 bases separating them. This CDR3 has 12 amino acids. The CDR3 nucleotides read TGCAGCGTTGAACAGGGGATTAACATTCAGTACTTC. Translation: CSVEQGINIQYF.

Only a few counts were recorded for this clone. The V gene is TRBV6-5, the J gene TRBJ1-5; weak D call: TRBD1 (5 bases). The germline V and J ends were trimmed by 6 bases and 4 bases, with 13 bases remaining between them. CDR3 size: 14 residues. Looked up from germline, CDR1 is MNHEY and CDR2 is SVGAGI. The CDR3 protein is CASSRGLINQPQHF. CDR3 nucleotides: TGTGCCAGCAGCCGGGGACTGATAAATCAGCCCCAGCATTTT.

This clone was seen a single time. V usage is TRBV7-2 and J usage is TRBJ2-7; 8 bases agree with TRBD2. The ends lost 4 bases at V and 2 bases at J; junction bases unmatched: 13. This CDR3 is 17 amino acids long. Germline CDR1 reads SGHTA; CDR2 reads FQGNSA. In DNA form, the CDR3 reads TGTGCCAGCAGCTCACCCCGGGGGGGAAAAAAACCCTACGAGCAGTACTTC. Amino acid sequence: CASSSPRGGKKPYEQYF.

The chain recombines TRBV5-1 with TRBJ2-2; 9 bases are shared with TRBD1. CDR1 and CDR2 (germline): SGHRS, YFSETQ. With V trimmed by 4 bases and J by 6 bases, 7 bases remained unmatched. The CDR3 runs to 15 residues. CDR3 sequence (DNA): TGCGCCAGCAGCCTAAGACAGGGGGAGGCCGGGGAGCTGTTTTTT. It yields the protein CASSLRQGEAGELFF.

J is TRBJ2-3 and V is TRBV30, with D unclear. Germline lookup yields CDR1 GTSNPN and CDR2 SVGIG (reference sequence). This CDR3 region has 11 residues. V was cut by 3 bases and J by 6 bases, with 7 bases left in between. Here the CDR3 reads CAWRRPDTQYF. The CDR3 DNA reads as TGTGCCTGGAGGCGCCCCGATACGCAGTATTTT.

J is TRBJ2-5 and V is TRBV2, with 10 positions matching TRBD1. Germline-derived CDR1 and CDR2 are SNHLY and FYNNEI. The CDR3 extends over 14 amino acids. V trimming: 8 bases; J trimming: 3 bases; junction bases outside the gene matches: 6. DNA of the CDR3: TGTGCCAGCGCCCCCGGGACAGGGGAAGAGACCCAGTACTTC. The encoded protein is CASAPGTGEETQYF.

The chain is built from TRBV5-1 and TRBJ2-5; D may be TRBD1 (6 bases). The germline V gene has CDR1 SGHRS and CDR2 YFSETQ. The CDR3 has 14 amino acids. V was clipped by 6 bases and J by 2 bases, with 14 bases between them. CDR3 DNA sequence: TGCGCCAGCACTACGTGGGACATGCAAGAGACCCAGTACTTC. Protein sequence: CASTTWDMQETQYF.

The chain carries TRBV7-6 and TRBJ1-3; D is unresolved. Germline CDR1 is SGHVS and CDR2 is FNYEAQ. The CDR3 sequence is 19 residues long. Trimming pared 0 bases from V and 7 bases from J, leaving 25 bases between. The CDR3 protein is CASSLAPARAGRMRNTIYF. CDR3 coding DNA: TGTGCCAGCAGCTTAGCCCCAGCTAGGGCAGGCCGTATGAGGAACACCATATATTTT.

V is TRBV7-2 and J is TRBJ2-1, with D possibly being TRBD2 (5 bases). From germline, CDR1 is SGHTA and CDR2 FQGNSA. The CDR3 runs to 14 residues. The ends were cut back, 2 bases at V and 8 bases at J, with 13 bases in the middle. CDR3 in DNA: TGTGCCAGCAGCTTATTGGGGAGCGTCTATGAGCAGTTCTTC. It yields the protein CASSLLGSVYEQFF.

The sample holds a few counts of this clone. The V gene is TRBV2, the J gene TRBJ2-3; D call uncertain. The CDR3 is made up of 16 amino acids. Trimming stripped 4 bases from V and 5 bases from J, with 19 bases between. CDR1 and CDR2 (germline): SNHLY, FYNNEI. In nucleotides, the CDR3 is TGTGCCAGCAGTGCCCGTCTCGCCTTATCAGGAGATACGCAGTATTTT. This gives the protein CASSARLALSGDTQYF.

V gene TRBV6-2 or TRBV6-3 combines with J gene TRBJ2-2, with a weak D call TRBD1 (6 bases). CDR1 is MNHEY and CDR2 is SVGEGT in the germline V gene. The CDR3 extends over 13 amino acids. Trimming stripped 2 bases from V and 7 bases from J, with 8 bases between. CDR3 protein: CASSYRGFGELFF. The CDR3 coding sequence is TGTGCCAGCAGTTACAGGGGGTTCGGGGAGCTGTTTTTT.

This chain connects TRBV6-5 to TRBJ2-1, with D possibly matching TRBD2 (5 bases). Trimming shortened V by 0 bases and J by 14 bases, and 14 bases separated the two germline ends. The CDR3 totals 13 residues. Germline CDR1 reads MNHEY; CDR2 reads SVGAGI. CDR3 sequence reads: CASSYSETTKEFF. The CDR3 nucleotides read TGTGCCAGCAGTTACTCCGAGACTACTAAGGAGTTCTTC.

This chain connects TRBV10-3 to TRBJ2-2, with 8 bases that match TRBD2. V shed 8 bases, J shed 0 bases, and the junction held 5 bases outside the gene matches. Looked up from germline, CDR1 is ENHRY and CDR2 is SYGVKD. This CDR3 is built from 15 residues. The CDR3 nucleotides read TGTGCCATCCCGAGCGGGAGTTCGAACACCGGGGAGCTGTTTTTT. Protein: CAIPSGSSNTGELFF.

The rearrangement uses TRBV5-1 and TRBJ2-1, with TRBD1 as a possible D gene (6 bases). The CDR3 covers 15 residues. Germline assignment: CDR1 SGHRS and CDR2 YFSETQ. Trimming pared 4 bases from V and 7 bases from J, leaving 18 bases between. Here the CDR3 DNA reads TGCGCCAGCAGCCAGGGACATAGTGCGGTAAATGAGCAGTTCTTC. This codes for CASSQGHSAVNEQFF. The full variable domain, with the rest looked up from reference TRBV5-1 and TRBJ2-1, is KAGVTQTPRYLIKTRGQQVTLSCSPISGHRSVSWYQQTPGQGLQFLFEYFSETQRNKGNFPGRFSGRQFSNSRSEMNVSTLELGDSALYLCASSQGHSAVNEQFFGPGTRLTVL.

The chain has TRBV7-2 and TRBJ2-7; 10 bases match TRBD2. The CDR3 has 18 amino acids. Trimming removed 5 bases from V and 0 bases from J; junction bases left unmatched: 13. Germline V lookup: CDR1 SGHTA, CDR2 FQGNSA. CDR3 nucleotides: TGTGCCAGCAGCGGAGGGACAGCTAGCGGGGGAAGCTCCTACGAGCAGTACTTC. As protein: CASSGGTASGGSSYEQYF.